The clone carrying this T cell receptor (beta chain) was recorded only once. Its antigen is currently unknown. V gave up 6 bases and J gave up 10 bases; unmatched junction bases: 9. The CDR3 consists of 15 residues. Germline V gene data show CDR1 as SNHLY and CDR2 as FYNNEI. These data are taken from a study of CD8 T cells in ankylosing spondylitis. The study's findings and limits: Reports say disease-linked clones showed up significantly more in matched ankylosing spondylitis synovial fluid. Typical of ankylosing spondylitis blood, it appeared, was a TCR beta motif of eight highly homologous variants. Some of these motif variants have turned up before, in reports on reactive arthritis synovial fluid and blood.

For TCR beta, libraries came from quantitative 5'-RACE with molecular barcodes. TCRdb re-called the 5' RACE reads with MiXCR, one entry per CDR3 protein. The sample includes approximately 250,000 distinct CDR3 sequences, 20% to 30% of them seen just once. Material for sequencing was blood, either unsorted or a sorted T cell fraction (not recorded which). The TCR comes from a male donor with ankylosing spondylitis or in good health (not recorded which). The chain has TRBV2 and TRBJ2-5; 15 bases are shared with TRBD2. CDR3 coding DNA: TGTGCCAGCAGCCTGGGACTAGCGGGGGGTAGGAGCCAGTACTTC. Translated, it gives CASSLGLAGGRSQYF.